The text below deals with one TCR beta chain. No cognate antigen has been identified for it. The input lacks base qualities; no much larger clone sits a single base away. Only healthy Caucasian donors were included. Three unrelated non-twin adults were also sequenced: a male aged 18 to 30, a male aged 50 to 59 and a female aged 50 to 59. Using Miltenyi CD45RO+ enrichment and human naive T-cell isolation kits, memory (CD45RO+) and naive T cells were isolated from PBMC. This record belongs to a study of identical twins (dated by TCRdb to the mid-2010s). Regarding the study in general: To test whether fetal clonotypes persist, this study deep-sequenced TCR alpha and beta repertoires from monozygotic twins, from unrelated adults of various ages, and from cord blood. To rule out contamination, replicate twin experiments were performed at different times with different library preparation protocols.

The library came from 5' RACE. Sequencing relied on an Illumina HiSeq 2000. Template switching introduced a universal primer binding site; the final cDNA contained a unique molecular identifier, enabling accurate counting of TCR cDNA molecules. First-strand cDNA for TCR alpha and beta chains was synthesized from specific primers in the conserved constant-segment region. To control for contamination, each cDNA library was double barcoded with a SMART-Mk sample barcode plus Illumina barcodes. TruSeq adapter sequences and Illumina sample barcodes were added in two successive PCR steps. The Illumina HiSeq platform was used with custom primers to sequence TCR alpha and beta cDNA libraries. The study's own analysis went as follows. MiGEC was used to process raw reads and extract unique molecular identifiers, and MiXCR was used to find CDR3 positions. For each individual, recombination models were inferred using an EM algorithm with the repgenHMM and IGoR tools. The analysis of shared clonotypes was done with the tcR package in R, with sharing normalized by the product of cloneset sizes. To study raw recombination free of thymic and clonal selection effects, out-of-frame nonproductive sequences were analyzed. TCRdb cleaned the public reads at Q25 with fastp, built clones with MiXCR and kept in-frame beta chains. When rows share a CDR3 protein, they turn into one entry using the most common DNA and genes. These V and J calls are TCRdb output, not the study's own analysis. The sample has 350,000 to 400,000 distinct CDR3 sequences on record, approximately 8.7% of them singletons. The top ten constitute about 9.1% of the sample.

Study-wide conclusions, independent of this receptor: Because the same donors could not be followed over many years, conclusions were based on cross-sectional statistical analysis. A weaker excess of twin sharing was found in beta out-of-frame sequences because the signal-to-noise ratio was lowered by fewer shared sequences. Zero-insertion analyses could be partly confounded by invariant T cells such as MAIT and iNKT, though diverse VJ usage argued against such confounding for most clonotypes. Compared with coincidental sharing between unrelated individuals, out-of-frame TCR alpha sequences shared between twins showed an excess of sequences with low generation probability. Abundant cord blood beta clonotypes carried fewer insertions; young adult naive repertoires showed a weaker similar trend, while memory repertoires showed none. In monozygotic twins, out-of-frame TCR alpha sharing was systematically underestimated by recombination models, although the models agreed with sharing between unrelated individuals.

This TCR was sampled from a woman between 45 and 60 years old in good health. The sample consisted of naive T cells sorted from blood. Read against the paper, the sample's cell subset or site label means: cells isolated with a human naive T-cell isolation kit.

The base sequence is TGTGCCACCAGTGACCGACCCAGCGGTAACGAGCAGTACTTC. Translated, it reads CATSDRPSGNEQYF. The chain is made from TRBV24-1 and TRBJ2-7; D gene: possibly TRBD2, on 5 matching bases. The CDR3, from cysteine to phenylalanine, totals 14 residues. The kept DNA is CDR3 alone, 42 bases in frame from the first base. CDR1 and CDR2 (KGHDR, SFDVKD) derive from the germline V gene. V lost 4 bases and J lost 5 bases; the stretch between them is 14 bases long.